This T cell receptor (beta chain) stems from a study of molecular identifiers for immune sequencing clone quantification (dated by TCRdb to the late 2010s). General notes on the study: For a replicate experiment, RNA from roughly 20,000 or 100,000 naive CD8 T cells was divided into five aliquots, and four of the five aliquots were sequenced. The study was a methods study using CD8 T cells to benchmark molecular-identifier clustering-based TCR repertoire sequencing (MIDCIRS) and TCR RNA copy counting. Results and caveats for the whole study, not just this receptor: Highly expanded clone sizes could be underestimated if identical TCR molecules share a barcode. Modeling gave 3 to 3.5 recovered TCR RNA copies per cell versus about 10 by digital PCR, implying approximately 30% capture efficiency. Without barcode sub-clustering, chimeric consensus sequences inflated TCR diversity; chimeras reached as high as 47%. Naive libraries contained spiked-in Jurkat TCR RNA (approximately 10 copies' worth), which is not part of the donor repertoire. Spiked-in Jurkat TCR RNA equivalent to a single cell was reported to be detectable even among fewer than 1.2 million naive CD8 T cells. In CMV-specific effector cells, over 97% of molecules were held by clones above 20 RNA copies, whereas under 1% of molecules were held by such clones in naive cells.

The library was prepared using PCR. TCRdb names Illumina HiSeq 4000 as the instrument used. Preparation of bulk TCR libraries followed a previously described approach, with the TCR primers listed in Table S5. Purification of total RNA was performed with the Qiagen AllPrep DNA/RNA kit. Reads from multiple sequencing runs of the same library were pooled before analysis. Concerning the study's data processing: Reads were retained only if their TCR constant sequence matched exactly, and those retained reads were trimmed to 150 nt and grouped according to their 12-nt molecular barcodes. Reads within each barcode group were sub-clustered using a 15% Levenshtein threshold, and quality-weighted consensus sequences were constructed for each RNA molecule. Non-functional sequences were filtered out, along with any lower-count sequence sitting one edit away from another sequence. Based on a fit of two negative binomial distributions, barcode sub-clusters having less than 20% of the maximum read count were discarded. TCRdb's own reprocessing of the public reads used fastp at Q25 and MiXCR and kept productive beta chains. Each CDR3 protein gets just one entry, which takes the most common genes and DNA from the rows behind it. TCRdb's processing, not the study's, gives the V and J calls here. The sample table records some 65,000 distinct CDR3 sequences; 18% of these occur just once. The top ten hold 1.5% to 1.8% of the sample.

Naive CD8 T cell libraries were made from around 18,000 to 910,000 sorted cells using 10%, 30% or 50% of purified RNA. Naive CD8 T cells were FACS-sorted as CD8+CD4-CCR7+CD45RA+ on a BD FACSAria II into RLT Plus buffer. Roughly ten TCR copies' worth of Jurkat RNA were spiked into roughly 19,000-1,000,000 naive CD8 T cell samples to test detection sensitivity. CD8 T cells were enriched using RosetteSep CD8+ T Cell Enrichment Cocktail and Ficoll-Paque, and the enriched cells then underwent ACK red cell lysis. This clonotype was seen a handful of times. It has no known antigen specificity. Base qualities are not provided; no much larger clone lies one nucleotide away. This sequence was found in a human donor in good health. Some libraries in this study had Jurkat cell RNA spiked in. The specimen sequenced was naive CD8+ T cells from blood, with Jurkat cell RNA spiked in. The cell subset or site label for this specimen denotes: FACS-sorted CD8+CD4-CCR7+CD45RA+ naive T cells.

The nucleotide sequence is TGTGCCTCCGACTCCGTTTCCTACGAGCAGTACTTC. Its translation is CASDSVSYEQYF. Recombination linked TRBV30 to TRBJ2-7, with no confidently assigned D gene. The germline V gene encodes CDR1 GTSNPN and CDR2 SVGIG (reference sequence). Measured from the cysteine to the phenylalanine, the CDR3 is 12 residues long. Kept here is only the CDR3 DNA, which spans 36 bases and is read in frame from base 1. V is reduced by 7 bases and J by 1 base, leaving a spacing of 11 bases between them.